This T cell receptor beta chain was retrieved from a study of CD8+CD57+ T cells in acquired aplastic anemia. Looking at the study overall: Isolated CD4+ and CD8+ cells, once sorted, yielded DNA averaging approximately 3 ug.

CDR3 and TCR beta VDJ profiling relied on genomic DNA as the template. TCRdb re-analysed the reads in MiXCR, keeping a single row per CDR3 protein. Here the sample spans some 280,000 distinct CDR3 sequences, approximately 55% being singletons. Germline lookup yields CDR1 SNHLY and CDR2 FYNNEI. With 3 bases removed from V and 2 bases from J, the gap between germline ends came to 8 bases. The CDR3 runs 15 residues. The chain joins TRBV2 to TRBJ1-6; D call uncertain. The sequence was collected from a human donor with severe aplastic anemia or a healthy control (not recorded which). Sequencing used sorted CD4+, CD8+, or CD8+CD57+ T cells (not recorded which) from PBMCs. CDR3 bases: TGTGCCAGCAGTGATCCAGATACCTATAATTCACCCCTCCACTTT. Translating it yields CASSDPDTYNSPLHF.